These 10 T cell receptor beta chains were all obtained from the same sample, sequenced in a study of cytomegalovirus exposure and HLA in healthy donors. Researchers ran the PCR with 60 Vbeta and 13 Jbeta primers. Libraries were prepared by immunoSEQ multiplex PCR; TCRdb keeps only in-frame clonotypes and omits some of them. Counted here are some 110,000 clones, about 76% occurring once; the ten biggest clones make up approximately 4.4%. Sequencing input: PBMCs. The receptors here all came from a man younger than 45 in good health and CMV-seropositive.

V is TRBV5-1 and J is TRBJ2-6; 8 bases are a match to TRBD2. The CDR3 is 15 amino acids. Germline CDR1 SGHRS, CDR2 YFSETQ. The J segment lost 4 bases and the V segment lost 2 bases, leaving 2 bases of the junction unmatched. CDR3 in amino acids: CASSFGGVGANVLTF. The CDR3, as DNA: TGCGCCAGCAGCTTCGGGGGGGTCGGGGCCAACGTCCTGACTTTC.

Only a few counts were recorded for this clone. Other DNA sequences in this specimen translate into the identical CDR3. The chain is built from TRBV6-5 and TRBJ1-4; D gene ambiguous. Trimming cost V 2 bases and J 5 bases, with 9 bases left between them. The CDR3 extends over 14 amino acids. In germline, CDR1 is MNHEY, CDR2 SVGAGI. CDR3 nucleotide sequence: TGTGCCAGCAGTTACGGCCAGTTCAATGAAAAACTGTTTTTT. It is translated as CASSYGQFNEKLFF.

Worth noting for this clone: A read error may produce the germline difference seen at one junction end. The chain carries TRBV29-1 and TRBJ2-5, with 15 positions matching TRBD2. CDR3 length equals 15 residues. Germline assignment: CDR1 SQVTM and CDR2 ANQGSEA. CDR3 region: CSVEGTSGGLETQYF. The CDR3 DNA is TGCAGCGTGGAAGGGACTAGCGGGGGGTTAGAGACCCAGTACTTC.

The CDR3 nucleotides read TGCGCCAGCACATCGAGTCTCGGGGGTCTCCCACACGAGCAGTACTTC. Protein sequence: CASTSSLGGLPHEQYF. The chain carries TRBV4-3 and TRBJ2-7; perhaps TRBD2 as D (6 bases). V was shortened by 7 bases and J by 5 bases, with 24 bases between the two germline ends. The CDR3 contains 16 residues. Germline V gene sequence: CDR1 LGHNA, CDR2 YSLEER.

This clone was found once. The chain uses TRBV6-5 and TRBJ2-7; no definite D call. CDR3 length: 12 amino acids. V lost 5 bases and J lost 3, with 8 bases in between. Germline V gene data show CDR1 as MNHEY and CDR2 as SVGAGI. CDR3 DNA: TGTGCCAGCAGTGGCGCAGGCTACGAGCAGTACTTC. It yields the protein CASSGAGYEQYF.

The chain uses TRBV2 and TRBJ2-5; 8 bases are shared with TRBD2. V lost 6 bases, J lost 2 bases, and 5 bases stayed unmatched. CDR1 and CDR2 (germline): SNHLY, FYNNEI. The CDR3 consists of 14 residues. CDR3 nucleotides: TGTGCCAGCAGCCCCAGCGGGAGTCAAGAGACCCAGTACTTC. Residues: CASSPSGSQETQYF.

Only a few counts were recorded for this clone. This chain connects TRBV5-4 to TRBJ1-3; D ambiguous. Germline V gene lookup returns CDR1 SGHNT and CDR2 YYREEE (reference sequence). This CDR3 region has 15 residues. Between the trimmed V and J ends, which lost 6 bases and 0 bases, there was a span of 13 bases. DNA for the CDR3: TGTGCCAGCACCCCCGACGGGGTCTCTGGAAACACCATATATTTT. Its protein is CASTPDGVSGNTIYF. Drawing the rest from reference TRBV5-4 and TRBJ1-3, the complete variable domain is ETGVTQSPTHLIKTRGQQVTLRCSSQSGHNTVSWYQQALGQGPQFIFQYYREEENGRGNFPPRFSGLQFPNYSSELNVNALELDDSALYLCASTPDGVSGNTIYFGEGSWLTVV.

This rearrangement joins TRBV6-5 to TRBJ2-7, with D tentatively TRBD1 (6 bases). V shed 2 bases and J shed 2 bases, with 10 bases lying between them. The CDR3 sequence is 14 residues long. CDR1 and CDR2 from the germline V gene are MNHEY and SVGAGI. CDR3 amino acids: CASSYGAGAYEQYF. In nucleotides, the CDR3 is TGTGCCAGCAGTTACGGGGCAGGGGCCTACGAGCAGTACTTC.

The table lists this clone with a few counts. V is TRBV10-2 and J is TRBJ1-4, with D unclear. The CDR3 sequence is 13 residues long. CDR1 is WSHSY, CDR2 SAAADI, per germline. The V end lost 4 bases, the J end lost 0 bases, and 3 bases lay between the germline ends. The chain's CDR3 is CASSAATNEKLFF. CDR3 DNA: TGCGCCAGCAGTGCGGCAACTAATGAAAAACTGTTTTTT.

The rearrangement links TRBV28 to TRBJ1-3, with a possible D match to TRBD1 (5 bases). The V end lost 2 bases, the J end lost 4 bases, and 15 bases lay between the germline ends. The V gene's germline CDR1 is MDHEN and CDR2 SYDVKM. The CDR3 sequence is 16 residues long. The CDR3: CASSLNVGTGGNTIYF. The CDR3 nucleotides read TGTGCCAGCAGTTTAAATGTCGGAACAGGCGGAAACACCATATATTTT.